The 5 T cell receptor beta chains below were found in one sample sequenced in a study of T-cell memory formation after mild COVID-19 (dated by TCRdb to the early 2020s). The receptor library was made with 5' RACE. Sequencer: Illumina NovaSeq 6000. TCRdb ran its own pipeline on the public reads, namely fastp trimming at Q25 and MiXCR clone calling, and kept in-frame beta chains. All rows with the same CDR3 protein become a single entry with the most common DNA and genes. This sample holds a few hundred thousand distinct CDR3 sequences; approximately 9% were observed only once. The ten biggest clones cover roughly 21% of the sample. The sample was PBMCs or a T cell subset sorted from them (not recorded which). The receptors here all came from a man aged 18-30 years who had mild COVID-19 (a few samples of this study predate the infection). The sample titles of this study are shuffled in the database, so cell type and time point are left out; the donor was told from shared clones.

This clonotype appeared many times. The chain uses TRBV5-1 and TRBJ2-7; D gene uncertain. The length of the CDR3 is 13 residues. The V end lost 0 bases, the J end lost 5 bases, and 9 bases lay between the germline ends. Germline V gene sequence: CDR1 SGHRS, CDR2 YFSETQ. In nucleotides, the CDR3 is TGCGCCAGCAGCTTGGAAATACCGGACGAGCAGTACTTC. Protein: CASSLEIPDEQYF. Using reference TRBV5-1 and TRBJ2-7 for the parts outside the CDR3, the full variable domain is KAGVTQTPRYLIKTRGQQVTLSCSPISGHRSVSWYQQTPGQGLQFLFEYFSETQRNKGNFPGRFSGRQFSNSRSEMNVSTLELGDSALYLCASSLEIPDEQYFGPGTRLTVT.

This clonotype was observed a handful of times. The V and J genes are TRBV7-7 and TRBJ2-2; no clear D gene. V was pared by 5 bases and J by 0 bases, with 16 bases between. Germline V gives CDR1 SSHAT, CDR2 FNYEAQ (reference sequence). This CDR3 region has 17 residues. The CDR3 sequence is CASSPSPANANTGELFF. The CDR3 nucleotides are TGTGCCAGCAGCCCCTCGCCCGCGAACGCGAACACCGGGGAGCTGTTTTTT.

This chain connects TRBV4-1 to TRBJ2-5; 9 nucleotides line up with TRBD2. In germline, CDR1 is MGHRA, CDR2 YSYEKL. V was clipped by 4 bases and J by 5 bases; unmatched bases: 11. This CDR3 comprises 16 residues. DNA of the CDR3: TGCGCCAGCAGCCCCCGGGGGAGCGGGGGGCTGGAGACCCAGTACTTC. This encodes CASSPRGSGGLETQYF.

In its sample, this clonotype was seen many times. The rearrangement uses TRBV7-9 and TRBJ2-7, with TRBD1 matching 7 bases. The junction had 6 bases not matched to a gene; V was cut back by 4 bases and J by 6 bases. Germline V gene data show CDR1 as SEHNR and CDR2 as FQNEAQ (reference sequence). This CDR3 contains 13 residues. The DNA of the CDR3 is TGTGCCAGCAGCTCCCAGGGGGAAGGCGAGCAGTACGTC. Residues: CASSSQGEGEQYV.

There are a few counts of this clonotype. V usage is TRBV4-1 and J usage is TRBJ2-1; 9 nucleotides agree with TRBD1. V lost 4 bases, J lost 7 bases, and 5 bases stayed unmatched. Germline V CDR1 and CDR2: MGHRA, YSYEKL. The CDR3 has 14 residues. As DNA, the CDR3 is TGCGCCAGCAGCCGGGGACAGGGCATAAATGAGCAGTTCTTC. Translating it yields CASSRGQGINEQFF.